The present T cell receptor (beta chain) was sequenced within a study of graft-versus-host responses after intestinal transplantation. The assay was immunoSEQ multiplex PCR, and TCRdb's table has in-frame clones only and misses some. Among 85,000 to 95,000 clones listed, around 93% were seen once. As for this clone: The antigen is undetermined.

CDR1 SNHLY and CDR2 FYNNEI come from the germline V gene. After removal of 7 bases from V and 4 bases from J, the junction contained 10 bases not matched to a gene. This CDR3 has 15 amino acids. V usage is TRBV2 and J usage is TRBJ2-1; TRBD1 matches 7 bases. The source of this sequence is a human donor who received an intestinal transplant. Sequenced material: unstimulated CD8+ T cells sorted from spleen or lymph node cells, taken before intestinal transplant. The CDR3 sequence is CASTIIQGVYNEQFF. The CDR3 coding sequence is TGTGCCAGCACCATCATCCAGGGGGTGTACAATGAGCAGTTCTTC.